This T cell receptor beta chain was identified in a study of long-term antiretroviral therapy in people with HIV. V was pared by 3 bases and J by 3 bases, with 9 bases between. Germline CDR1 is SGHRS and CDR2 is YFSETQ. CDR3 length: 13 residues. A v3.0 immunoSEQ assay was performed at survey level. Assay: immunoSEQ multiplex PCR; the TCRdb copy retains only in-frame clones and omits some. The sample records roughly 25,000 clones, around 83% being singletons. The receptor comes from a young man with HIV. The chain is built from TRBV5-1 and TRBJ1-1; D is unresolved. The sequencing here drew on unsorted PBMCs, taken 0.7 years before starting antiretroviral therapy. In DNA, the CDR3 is TGCGCCAGCAGCTGGGCAGCCGACACTGAAGCTTTCTTT. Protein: CASSWAADTEAFF.